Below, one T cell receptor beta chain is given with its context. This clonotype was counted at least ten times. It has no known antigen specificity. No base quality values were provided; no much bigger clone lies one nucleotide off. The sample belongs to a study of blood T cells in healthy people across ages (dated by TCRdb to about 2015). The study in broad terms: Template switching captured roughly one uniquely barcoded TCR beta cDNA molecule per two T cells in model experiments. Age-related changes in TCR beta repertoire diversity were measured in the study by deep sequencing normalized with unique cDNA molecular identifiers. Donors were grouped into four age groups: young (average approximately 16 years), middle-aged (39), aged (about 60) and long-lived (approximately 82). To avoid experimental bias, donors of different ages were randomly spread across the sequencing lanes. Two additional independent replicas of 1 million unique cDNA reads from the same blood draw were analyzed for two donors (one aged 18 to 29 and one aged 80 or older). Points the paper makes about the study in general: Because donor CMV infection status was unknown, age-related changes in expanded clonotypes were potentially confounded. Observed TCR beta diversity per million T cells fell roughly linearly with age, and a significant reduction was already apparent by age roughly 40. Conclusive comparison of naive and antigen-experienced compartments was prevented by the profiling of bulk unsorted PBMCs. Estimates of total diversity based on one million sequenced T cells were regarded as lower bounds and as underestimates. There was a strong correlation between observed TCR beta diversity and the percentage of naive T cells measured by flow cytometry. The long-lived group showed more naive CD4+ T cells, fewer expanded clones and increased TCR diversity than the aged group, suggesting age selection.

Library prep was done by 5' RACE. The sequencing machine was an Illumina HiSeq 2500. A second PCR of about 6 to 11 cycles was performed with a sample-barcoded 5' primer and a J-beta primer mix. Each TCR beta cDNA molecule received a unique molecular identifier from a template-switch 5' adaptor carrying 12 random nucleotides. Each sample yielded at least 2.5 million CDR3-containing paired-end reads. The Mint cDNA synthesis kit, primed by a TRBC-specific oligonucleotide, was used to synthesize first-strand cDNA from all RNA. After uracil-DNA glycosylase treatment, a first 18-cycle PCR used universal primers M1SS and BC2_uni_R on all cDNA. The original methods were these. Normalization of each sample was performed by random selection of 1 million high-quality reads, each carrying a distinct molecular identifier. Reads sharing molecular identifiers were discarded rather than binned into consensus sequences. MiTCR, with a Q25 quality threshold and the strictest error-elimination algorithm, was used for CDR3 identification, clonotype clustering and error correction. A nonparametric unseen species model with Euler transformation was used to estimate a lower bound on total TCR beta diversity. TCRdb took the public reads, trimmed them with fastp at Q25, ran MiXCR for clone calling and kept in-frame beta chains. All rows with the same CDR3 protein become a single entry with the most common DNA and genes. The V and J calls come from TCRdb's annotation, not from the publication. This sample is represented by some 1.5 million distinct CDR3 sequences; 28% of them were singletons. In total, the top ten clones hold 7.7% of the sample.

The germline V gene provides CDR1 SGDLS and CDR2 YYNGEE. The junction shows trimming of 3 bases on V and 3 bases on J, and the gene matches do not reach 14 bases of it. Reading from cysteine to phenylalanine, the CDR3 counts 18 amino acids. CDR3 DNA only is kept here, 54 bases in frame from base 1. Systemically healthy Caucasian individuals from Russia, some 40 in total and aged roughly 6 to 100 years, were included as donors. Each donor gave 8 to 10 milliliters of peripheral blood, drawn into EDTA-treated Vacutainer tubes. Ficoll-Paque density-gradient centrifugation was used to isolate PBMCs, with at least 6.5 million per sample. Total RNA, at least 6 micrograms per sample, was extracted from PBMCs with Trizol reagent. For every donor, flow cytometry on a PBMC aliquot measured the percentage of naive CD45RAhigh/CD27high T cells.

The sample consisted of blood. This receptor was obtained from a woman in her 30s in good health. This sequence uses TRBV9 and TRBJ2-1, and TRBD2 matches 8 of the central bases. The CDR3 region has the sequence CASSDPGIAGGSYNEQFF. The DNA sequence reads TGTGCCAGCAGCGACCCAGGCATCGCGGGGGGTAGCTACAATGAGCAGTTCTTC.